This T cell receptor (beta chain) was documented in a study of cytomegalovirus exposure and HLA in healthy donors. Study findings and constraints: CMV serostatus alone was available as immune exposure information.

CDR3 length: 12 residues. Germline loops: CDR1 KGHSH, CDR2 LQKENI. V dropped 8 bases and J dropped 3 bases, with 10 bases sitting between them. PCR primers comprised 60 Vbeta and 13 Jbeta primers. The repertoire was sequenced with immunoSEQ multiplex PCR; TCRdb's copy has only in-frame clones and lacks some. The ten most abundant clones cover 1% to 1.5% of a sample with about 170,000 clones. On this clone itself: Its specificity is unknown.

The chain employs TRBV18 and TRBJ1-1; D may be TRBD1 (6 bases). The receptor was derived from a woman aged 60-75 years in good health and CMV-seronegative. Sample: PBMCs. CDR3 sequence: CASATGHTEAFF. Here the CDR3 DNA reads TGTGCCAGCGCTACAGGGCACACTGAAGCTTTCTTT.